Listed below are T cell receptor beta chains from one sample, sequenced in a study of early stage breast cancer tumors. Here immunoSEQ multiplex PCR was the method, and the copy in TCRdb shows in-frame clones only, minus some. Altogether about 50,000 clones are present, 65% to 90% being singletons, with the ten largest covering more than 1.1%. The source material was blood. These receptors came from a person aged 45 to 59 with breast cancer. Both conserved end residues are part of each CDR3. The D gene is left open where the match is weak. Expanded clones get a size class; other rows say once, few or many, or leave the size out.

cdr3_aa | cdr3_nt | d_call | j_call | clone_size | v_call
CASSQQGDTEAFF | TGTGCCAGTAGTCAGCAGGGGGACACTGAAGCTTTCTTT | TRBD1 | TRBJ1-1 | - | TRBV19
CASWSGLAEPVIYEQYF | TGTGCCAGCTGGTCCGGACTAGCGGAGCCGGTAATCTACGAGCAGTACTTC | TRBD2 | TRBJ2-7 | - | TRBV11-3
CASSLTGLDTEAFF | TGTGCCAGCAGTTTGACAGGGCTGGACACTGAAGCTTTCTTT | TRBD1 | TRBJ1-1 | once | TRBV28
CASSPGQWVNYGYTF | TGTGCCAGCAGCCCGGGCCAGTGGGTAAACTATGGCTACACCTTC | - | TRBJ1-2 | - | TRBV7-2
CASSPGVQETQYF | TGTGCCAGCAGCCCAGGGGTCCAAGAGACCCAGTACTTC | - | TRBJ2-5 | - | TRBV7-8
CASTPRRNTGELFF | TGTGCCAGTACCCCACGGCGGAACACCGGGGAGCTGTTTTTT | - | TRBJ2-2 | - | TRBV19
CASSFGQGGDEKLFF | TGTGCCAGCAGCTTCGGACAGGGGGGGGATGAAAAACTGTTTTTT | TRBD1 | TRBJ1-4 | - | TRBV11-2
CASSLEWGGYTF | TGCGCCAGCAGCTTGGAATGGGGTGGCTACACCTTC | - | TRBJ1-2 | - | TRBV5-1
CAWSVQGGRQTQYF | TGTGCCTGGAGTGTACAAGGGGGGCGACAGACCCAGTACTTC | - | TRBJ2-5 | - | TRBV30
CASSTDREGNQPQHF | TGTGCCAGTAGTACGGACAGGGAAGGCAATCAGCCCCAGCATTTT | TRBD1 | TRBJ1-5 | - | TRBV19
CASSSKAGGRLQETQYF | TGTGCCAGCAGCTCCAAGGCGGGGGGGAGACTTCAAGAGACCCAGTACTTC | TRBD2 | TRBJ2-5 | once | TRBV5-4
CASSAGTPTYEQYF | TGCGCCAGCTCGGCTGGGACCCCCACCTACGAGCAGTACTTC | - | TRBJ2-7 | - | TRBV5-1
CASGEAGESTDTQYF | TGTGCTAGTGGGGAGGCAGGGGAAAGCACAGATACGCAGTATTTT | - | TRBJ2-3 | - | TRBV12-5
CASTPPAGGTDTQYF | TGCGCCAGCACCCCCCCAGCGGGGGGCACAGATACGCAGTATTTT | TRBD2 | TRBJ2-3 | - | TRBV5-1
CASSDGYSETQYF | TGTGCCAGCAGTGATGGCTATTCAGAGACCCAGTACTTC | - | TRBJ2-5 | - | TRBV2
CASSPPNRTGIIPQETQYF | TGCGCCAGCAGTCCGCCGAACCGCACAGGGATCATCCCCCAAGAGACCCAGTACTTC | - | TRBJ2-5 | - | TRBV23-1
CSVAGQGGTGELFF | TGCAGCGTGGCCGGACAGGGGGGGACCGGGGAGCTGTTTTTT | TRBD1 | TRBJ2-2 | - | TRBV29-1
CAISASSYEQYF | TGTGCCATCAGTGCGTCCTCCTACGAGCAGTACTTC | - | TRBJ2-7 | - | TRBV10-3
CASSVGGTTNEKLFF | TGTGCCAGCAGCGTAGGAGGCACAACTAATGAAAAACTGTTTTTT | - | TRBJ1-4 | - | TRBV9
CASSPVTGTSYNSPLHF | TGTGCCAGTAGTCCTGTGACAGGGACCTCCTATAATTCACCCCTCCACTTT | TRBD1 | TRBJ1-6 | few | TRBV19
CATSRGGQGAYGYTF | TGTGCCACCAGCCGAGGGGGACAGGGGGCGTATGGCTACACCTTC | TRBD1 | TRBJ1-2 | - | TRBV15
CASSLMGAVRSYEQYF | TGTGCCAGCAGCTTGATGGGGGCAGTAAGGTCCTACGAGCAGTACTTC | - | TRBJ2-7 | - | TRBV5-6
CASSLTGGPDTQYF | TGTGCCAGCAGCTTAACGGGAGGCCCAGATACGCAGTATTTT | - | TRBJ2-3 | - | TRBV7-3
CASSRGLAGASTDTQYF | TGTGCCAGCAGCCGGGGACTAGCGGGGGCTAGCACAGATACGCAGTATTTT | TRBD2 | TRBJ2-3 | - | TRBV4-2
CASRQIRSGNTIYF | TGTGCCAGCAGACAGATACGCTCTGGAAACACCATATATTTT | - | TRBJ1-3 | once | TRBV2
CASSYSSTGETEAFF | TGTGCCAGCAGTTACTCGAGTACAGGAGAGACTGAAGCTTTCTTT | - | TRBJ1-1 | - | TRBV6-5
CASSPQGVAETQYF | TGTGCCAGCTCGCCACAGGGGGTCGCAGAGACCCAGTACTTC | TRBD1 | TRBJ2-5 | once | TRBV18